This TCR beta chain was retrieved from a study of T cell responses to AZD1222 COVID-19 vaccine. General study findings and limits: Breadth and depth of Spike-specific TCRs rose after two AZD1222 doses. Nearly half of spike-specific TCRs reportedly target variant regions that are unmutated in the B.1.351 and B.1.1.7 variants. Baseline testing showed seropositivity in only six AZD1222 recipients. Clonal diversity was possibly underestimated; the donors were predominantly white British and more often female.

This clone was detected once. Its antigen is not identified. This CDR3 is 16 amino acids long. V lost 0 bases to trimming and J lost 3 bases, with 11 bases between them. Germline V gene lookup returns CDR1 LNHDA and CDR2 SQIVND (reference sequence). Profiled with immunoSEQ multiplex PCR; TCRdb holds only in-frame clones, not every one. The data show about 150,000 clones, 75% to 95% seen once. This sample comprised peripheral blood, obtained on day 0 of AZD1222 vaccination. This TCR came from an adult in good health. The chain joins TRBV19 to TRBJ1-4, with D possibly TRBD1 on 5 matching bases. The CDR3 region has the DNA TGTGCCAGTAGTATAGACAACAGGATTGCTAATGAAAAACTGTTTTTT. It specifies CASSIDNRIANEKLFF.